This TCR beta chain was retrieved from a study of human T cells and chemical hapten exposure listed by TCRdb under 2021. Regarding the study in general: Libraries were pooled for sequencing, and per-sample TCR yields varied mainly because of small differences in library volumes within the pool. From each blood RNA sample, both TCR alpha and TCR beta chains were sequenced. In alopecia patients, the study followed how the peripheral blood TCR repertoire changed in vivo over primary and secondary sensitization to diphenylcyclopropenone (DPC), a hapten. Results and caveats for the whole study, not just this receptor: No change with DPC sensitization was found in the number of TCRs above 1 in 1000 frequency, and no evidence of global repertoire structure alterations was found. Repeated subsampling changed both the strength of the expansion versus patch-test correlation and the threshold at which that correlation became significant.

V is pared back by 5 bases and J by 10 bases, with 12 bases lying between the germline termini. The CDR3 starts with the cysteine, ends with the phenylalanine, and has 12 residues. CDR3 DNA is the only sequence kept; it has 36 bases, read in frame from the first base. According to the germline V gene, CDR1 reads SGHAT and CDR2 reads FQNNGV. To note about this clonotype: The target of this receptor is not known. No much larger clone is present one base from it, and per-base qualities are unavailable.

Library method: RACE. These reads were obtained on a NextSeq 500. Library preparation attached unique molecular identifiers to individual cDNA molecules for quantitative, reproducible TCR counting. In the source study's methods: A median of about 89,000 TCRs per sample was observed, with a range of about 20,000 to 750,000. V, J and CDR3 annotation of the TCR reads was performed with the Decombinator software suite. For PS versus PT1 abundance plots, all samples were subsampled to the same number of TCRs (28,000). Expanded TCRs were defined as absent before sensitization and observed at least eight times at the 2-week time point. TCRdb redid the processing of the public reads, applying fastp at Q25 and MiXCR, and retained in-frame beta chains. Each entry merges the rows of one CDR3 protein and shows their most common DNA and genes. The V and J calls and clone size are TCRdb's, not the authors'. This sample lists 85,000 to 95,000 distinct CDR3 sequences; around 8.8% were detected once. In total, the top ten clones hold about 3% of the sample.

The sample's time point label is to be understood as: healthy volunteer bleed at 2 weeks. Unfractionated whole blood was collected in Tempus Blood RNA tubes, and total RNA was extracted from that blood. As TCR sequencing controls, about five healthy volunteers were used, with blood taken at day 0, 2 weeks and 6 weeks. This clonotype was obtained from a female donor in good health. Some clones in this sample may be carry-over from other donors' samples. The sequencing input was whole blood. Recombination linked TRBV11-2 to TRBJ2-1; too little of a D gene remains to name it. The sequence in DNA is TGTGCCAGCAGCCCGTCCGGTATAGAGCAGTTCTTC. Translated, this gives CASSPSGIEQFF.